The 32 T cell receptor beta chains in this list originate from one sample, sequenced in a study of synovial regulatory T cells in juvenile arthritis. Generated by immunoSEQ multiplex PCR, the TCRdb table keeps only in-frame clones and is missing some. The specimen's table records 7,500 to 10,000 clones. The specimen sequenced was Treg cells from blood. Subset given: remaining (HLA-DR-negative) circulating blood Treg cells. Every receptor here comes from a donor younger than 35 with juvenile idiopathic arthritis.

The chain has TRBV5-6 and TRBJ1-1. The CDR3 runs 13 residues. The record lacks a DNA sequence. The V gene's germline CDR1 is SGHDT and CDR2 YYEEEE. CDR3 residues: CASREANRDEAFF.

This chain joins TRBV11-2 and TRBJ2-7; lacking DNA, the TRBD2 call made by TCRdb goes unchecked. Per germline, CDR1 SGHAT and CDR2 FQNNGV. CDR3 length equals 18 residues. There is no recorded DNA. Here the CDR3 reads CASSRGLAGGFGSYEQYF.

This chain connects TRBV11-2 to TRBJ2-1; TCRdb proposes TRBD2, but this gene call is untestable without DNA. The V gene's germline CDR1 is SGHAT and CDR2 FQNNGV. This CDR3 is built from 14 residues. A DNA sequence was not provided. The CDR3 region is CASSPGTSYNEQFF.

This chain joins TRBV4-1 and TRBJ2-7. Germline loops: CDR1 MGHRA, CDR2 YSYEKL. This CDR3 has 14 residues. DNA is not recorded here. The CDR3 region is CASSQLGFAYEQYF.

The V call is TRBV5-6, the J call TRBJ2-7; TCRdb calls TRBD1, which cannot be checked without DNA. There are 14 residues in the CDR3. No DNA appears here. Germline-derived CDR1 and CDR2 are SGHDT and YYEEEE. CDR3 in amino acids: CASSFRTRAYEQYF.

The V gene is TRBV27, the J gene TRBJ2-6; TCRdb outputs TRBD1, but without DNA this stays unchecked. The CDR3 covers 17 residues. The coding DNA is unavailable. In germline, CDR1 is MNHEY, CDR2 SMNVEV (reference sequence). CDR3 residues: CASSPYYRVLGANVLTF.

The chain joins TRBV20-1 to TRBJ1-5; without DNA, the TCRdb call of TRBD1 cannot be checked. CDR3 length equals 11 residues. Only the protein is on record. CDR1 and CDR2 from the germline V gene are DFQATT and SNEGSKA (reference sequence). Here the CDR3 reads CSASPDNRQHF.

J is TRBJ2-7 and V is TRBV6-1. The CDR3 is made up of 14 amino acids. Nucleotide data are not available. Germline-derived CDR1 and CDR2 are MNHNS and SASEGT. CDR3 sequence: CASWEGGRGYEQYF.

The chain employs TRBV6-6 and TRBJ1-2; TCRdb reports TRBD1, a call that lacks DNA to check it against. The CDR3 length is 15 residues. The DNA is unrecorded. From germline, CDR1 is MNHNY and CDR2 SVGAGI (reference sequence). This CDR3 is CASRYDSEDYYGYTF.

The chain joins TRBV5-6 to TRBJ1-4; as DNA is missing, the TRBD1 call by TCRdb cannot be tested. The CDR3 contains 14 residues. DNA was not recorded. CDR1 and CDR2 (germline): SGHDT, YYEEEE. The CDR3 protein is CASSSRVTNEKLFF.

The chain has TRBV5-6 and TRBJ2-3; TCRdb gives TRBD1 as the D gene, but with no DNA this cannot be confirmed. This CDR3 spans 15 amino acids. No DNA was logged. CDR1 and CDR2 from the germline V gene are SGHDT and YYEEEE. The CDR3 is CASSLSLGGTDTQYF. The entire variable domain, with the rest obtained from reference TRBV5-6 and TRBJ2-3, is as follows: DAGVTQSPTHLIKTRGQQVTLRCSPKSGHDTVSWYQQALGQGPQFIFQYYEEEERQRGNFPDRFSGHQFPNYSSELNVNALLLGDSALYLCASSLSLGGTDTQYFGPGTRLTVL.

This sequence joins TRBV19 and TRBJ2-7; absent DNA, TCRdb's TRBD1 call cannot be checked. Germline V gene lookup returns CDR1 LNHDA and CDR2 SQIVND (reference sequence). The CDR3 sequence is 13 residues long. No DNA was logged. The CDR3 reads CASSLAGFDEQYF.

The chain uses TRBV6-1 and TRBJ1-2; no DNA is available, so the TRBD1 call from TCRdb remains unchecked. The CDR3 length is 13 residues. DNA is not recorded here. The germline gives CDR1 MNHNS, CDR2 SASEGT. The CDR3 is CASSRDRSYGYTF.

The CDR3 spells CAISDPGGARETQYF. V gene TRBV10-3 combines with J gene TRBJ2-5. The germline V gene has CDR1 ENHRY and CDR2 SYGVKD. The CDR3 is 15 residues long. No nucleotide data were recorded.

The chain is built from TRBV19 and TRBJ2-6; absent DNA, TCRdb's TRBD1 call cannot be checked. The CDR3 sequence is 19 residues long. No DNA appears here. Germline V gene lookup returns CDR1 LNHDA and CDR2 SQIVND (reference sequence). CDR3 region: CASSKWRQGGFSGANVLTF. Complete variable domain (other parts from reference TRBV19 and TRBJ2-6): DGGITQSPKYLFRKEGQNVTLSCEQNLNHDAMYWYRQDPGQGLRLIYYSQIVNDFQKGDIAEGYSVSREKKESFPLTVTSAQKNPTAFYLCASSKWRQGGFSGANVLTFGAGSRLTVL.

This sequence joins TRBV19 and TRBJ1-1; TCRdb proposes TRBD1, but this gene call is untestable without DNA. From germline, CDR1 is LNHDA and CDR2 SQIVND (reference sequence). CDR3 length equals 13 residues. No coding sequence is recorded. The CDR3 sequence: CASSIRDRVRAFF.

The chain couples TRBV19 to TRBJ1-5; the D call of TRBD1 rests on TCRdb alone, since no DNA is present to check it. The CDR3 contains 14 residues. Only the protein is available. CDR1 and CDR2 (germline): LNHDA, SQIVND (reference sequence). CDR3: CASSWGQINQPQHF. The full variable domain, completed using reference TRBV19 and TRBJ1-5, is DGGITQSPKYLFRKEGQNVTLSCEQNLNHDAMYWYRQDPGQGLRLIYYSQIVNDFQKGDIAEGYSVSREKKESFPLTVTSAQKNPTAFYLCASSWGQINQPQHFGDGTRLSIL.

The genes are TRBV4-1 and TRBJ2-1; TCRdb's assignment of TRBD2 cannot be checked, as there is no DNA. The CDR3 covers 15 residues. DNA was not recorded. Germline V gives CDR1 MGHRA, CDR2 YSYEKL. CDR3 amino acids: CASSQVTSGHNEQFF.

The chain is built from TRBV7-8 and TRBJ1-2; there is no DNA to check the TCRdb D call of TRBD1. The CDR3 extends over 19 amino acids. Only the protein is on record. Germline values: CDR1 SGHVS, CDR2 FQNEAQ. CDR3 protein: CASSRATGWTHRTNYGYTF.

This chain links TRBV19 with TRBJ1-2. The CDR3 is made up of 11 amino acids. The nucleotide record is missing. Germline CDR1 reads LNHDA; CDR2 reads SQIVND (reference sequence). CDR3 protein: CASSPPPGRLF.

The rearrangement joins TRBV6-1 to TRBJ2-5; TCRdb's D gene call, TRBD1, goes unchecked for lack of DNA. CDR1 and CDR2 (germline): MNHNS, SASEGT. The CDR3 is 13 amino acids. No DNA is listed. The CDR3 sequence is CASRKTGQETQYF.

The rearrangement uses TRBV4-1 and TRBJ2-7; the TCRdb call, TRBD1, lacks DNA for checking. Germline CDR1 MGHRA, CDR2 YSYEKL. The CDR3 length is 14 residues. No DNA accompanies this entry. The CDR3 protein is CASSQGMTSYEQYF.

The chain couples TRBV5-1 to TRBJ1-5; TCRdb calls TRBD1, which cannot be checked without DNA. The CDR3 length is 14 residues. Only the protein is available. Germline V CDR1 and CDR2: SGHRS, YFSETQ. CDR3 amino acids: CASSLGDNNQPQHF.

The chain couples TRBV10-1 to TRBJ2-7; TCRdb returns TRBD2, unconfirmable since there is no DNA. This CDR3 region has 16 residues. Only the protein is on record. Germline values: CDR1 WNHNN, CDR2 SYGVQD (reference sequence). CDR3 region: CASSALGLAGEYEQYF.

The chain has TRBV4-1 and TRBJ2-1; the D call from TCRdb, TRBD2, cannot be confirmed without DNA. CDR3 size: 17 residues. No DNA was logged. The V gene's germline CDR1 is MGHRA and CDR2 YSYEKL. The CDR3 spells CASSQMGVPGLAHEQFF.

This chain joins TRBV6-1 and TRBJ2-1; without DNA, the TCRdb call of TRBD2 cannot be checked. The CDR3 has 16 residues. DNA for this receptor is not on file. Germline CDR1 is MNHNS and CDR2 is SASEGT. The CDR3 sequence: CASREGLGRAENEQFF.

V is TRBV5-1 and J is TRBJ1-2. Germline V gene data show CDR1 as SGHRS and CDR2 as YFSETQ. This CDR3 comprises 12 residues. No DNA is given. CDR3 region: CASSAGTYGYTF. Complete variable domain (other parts from reference TRBV5-1 and TRBJ1-2): KAGVTQTPRYLIKTRGQQVTLSCSPISGHRSVSWYQQTPGQGLQFLFEYFSETQRNKGNFPGRFSGRQFSNSRSEMNVSTLELGDSALYLCASSAGTYGYTFGSGTRLTVV.

The chain links TRBV5-6 to TRBJ2-3. CDR1 and CDR2 (germline): SGHDT, YYEEEE. This CDR3 has 14 residues. The entry carries no DNA sequence. CDR3 protein: CASSPGPHTDTQYF.

The genes are TRBV5-6 and TRBJ2-5; as DNA is missing, the TRBD1 call by TCRdb cannot be tested. The CDR3 is made up of 13 amino acids. No DNA is given. The germline gives CDR1 SGHDT, CDR2 YYEEEE. CDR3 loop: CASSWGDRRMQYF.

The V call is TRBV6-1, the J call TRBJ2-1; TCRdb outputs TRBD2, but without DNA this stays unchecked. This CDR3 contains 17 residues. No DNA sequence is on record. Germline assignment: CDR1 MNHNS and CDR2 SASEGT. The CDR3: CASSERGGRSSYNEQFF.

The genes are TRBV10-3 and TRBJ2-3; TCRdb indicates TRBD2, and absent DNA this call remains unverified. CDR1 and CDR2 (germline): ENHRY, SYGVKD. The length of the CDR3 is 16 residues. The DNA is unrecorded. The CDR3 loop is CATAARGAGDTDTQYF.

CDR3 sequence: CSAIEAQPQHF. The rearrangement uses TRBV20-1 and TRBJ1-5. The CDR3 extends over 11 amino acids. The nucleotide record is missing. The germline CDR1 and CDR2 sequences are DFQATT and SNEGSKA (reference sequence).